Listed below are T cell receptor beta chains from one sample, sequenced in a study of beta chain features in type 1 diabetes. TCRdb's copy holds only in-frame clones and misses some; the assay was immunoSEQ multiplex PCR. Here the sample spans about 240,000 clones, 25% to 30% being singletons. The specimen sequenced was central memory CD4+ T cells from blood. Source of these receptors: a man between 25 and 39 years old in good health. The CDR3 runs from the conserved cysteine through the conserved F or W. The D gene is left open where the match is weak. Clone size appears in some rows only: once, few, many, or a class for an expanded clone.

-,TRBV5-6,TRBD1,TRBJ1-2,CASSLGQGNYGYTF,TGTGCCAGCAGCTTGGGACAGGGAAACTATGGCTACACCTTC
-,TRBV5-6,TRBD2,TRBJ2-1,CASRTGTSGRALYNEQFF,TGTGCCAGCAGGACCGGGACTAGCGGGAGGGCTCTCTACAATGAGCAGTTCTTC
-,TRBV19,TRBD1,TRBJ2-2,CASSITGANTGELFF,TGTGCCAGTAGTATCACAGGGGCGAACACCGGGGAGCTGTTTTTT
-,TRBV23-1,TRBD1,TRBJ1-1,CASSHGASDRGLTEAFF,TGCGCCAGCAGTCATGGGGCTTCAGACAGGGGGCTCACTGAAGCTTTCTTT
-,TRBV5-4,-,TRBJ1-6,CASSPGNSPLHF,TGTGCCAGCAGCCCAGGGAACTCACCCCTCCACTTT
-,TRBV21-1,-,TRBJ2-7,CASSLWTDASF,TGTGCCAGCAGCCTGTGGACAGATGCGAGCTTC
few,TRBV10-3,-,TRBJ2-7,CAISESKQGRYSYEQYF,TGTGCCATCAGTGAGTCGAAACAGGGAAGGTACTCCTACGAGCAGTACTTC
-,TRBV19,TRBD2,TRBJ2-3,CASSIGTSPYF,TGTGCCAGTAGTATCGGGACTAGTCCCTATTTT
-,TRBV28,TRBD2,TRBJ2-7,CASMWSGSHEQYF,TGTGCCAGCATGTGGAGCGGGAGCCACGAGCAGTACTTC
few,TRBV7-9,-,TRBJ1-1,CASRPEGPNTEAFF,TGTGCCAGCAGACCCGAGGGACCGAACACTGAAGCTTTCTTT
-,TRBV19,-,TRBJ2-2,CASTIRGRNTGELFF,TGTGCCAGTACAATCAGAGGCCGAAACACCGGGGAGCTGTTTTTT
few,TRBV11-3,TRBD2,TRBJ2-1,CASSPGLAGAEQFF,TGTGCCAGCAGCCCGGGACTAGCGGGAGCAGAGCAGTTCTTC
once,TRBV2,TRBD1,TRBJ1-5,CASSLGQSGNQPQHF,TGTGCCAGCAGCTTGGGACAGTCGGGCAATCAGCCCCAGCATTTT
-,TRBV7-2,TRBD1,TRBJ2-2,CASSFAGTGNTGELFF,TGTGCCAGCAGCTTCGCCGGGACAGGGAACACCGGGGAGCTGTTTTTT
-,TRBV7-2,-,TRBJ2-3,CASSLSSDTQYF,TGTGCCAGCAGCTTATCCTCAGATACGCAGTATTTT
many,TRBV7-9,-,TRBJ2-6,CASSLWISGANVLTF,TGTGCCAGCAGCTTGTGGATTTCTGGGGCCAACGTCCTGACTTTC
-,TRBV6-5,-,TRBJ2-7,CASSPRGGTNYEQYF,TGTGCCAGCAGCCCTAGGGGGGGCACAAACTACGAGCAGTACTTC
-,TRBV25-1,TRBD1,TRBJ1-1,CASSTGAEAFF,TGTGCCAGCAGTACAGGGGCTGAAGCTTTCTTT
few,TRBV2,TRBD1,TRBJ2-3,CASSRGRGEDTQYF,TGTGCCAGCAGCAGGGGGCGAGGGGAAGATACGCAGTATTTT
-,TRBV28,TRBD1,TRBJ2-3,CASSSSGQDTDTQYF,TGTGCCAGCAGTTCCTCGGGACAGGACACAGATACGCAGTATTTT
-,TRBV30,-,TRBJ2-3,CAWGPGKTNTQYF,TGTGCCTGGGGACCCGGGAAAACCAATACGCAGTATTTT
-,TRBV30,TRBD1,TRBJ1-2,CAWRDRSGDTF,TGTGCCTGGAGGGACAGGTCGGGCGACACCTTC
-,TRBV9,-,TRBJ2-3,CASSVDGGTSTDTQYF,TGTGCCAGCAGCGTAGATGGGGGGACTAGCACAGATACGCAGTATTTT
-,TRBV10-3,TRBD2,TRBJ2-1,CAISDQTSGSYNEQFF,TGTGCCATCAGTGACCAGACTAGCGGCAGCTACAATGAGCAGTTCTTC
-,TRBV4-1,TRBD2,TRBJ2-1,CASSQGTSGYNEQFF,TGCGCCAGCAGCCAAGGGACTAGCGGTTACAATGAGCAGTTCTTC
-,TRBV7-9,TRBD2,TRBJ2-7,CASSSSGGGRYEQYF,TGTGCCAGCAGCTCCTCGGGCGGGGGAAGGTACGAGCAGTACTTC
-,TRBV5-1,-,TRBJ2-5,CASSFGDYQETQYF,TGCGCCAGCAGCTTTGGAGATTACCAAGAGACCCAGTACTTC
few,TRBV7-2,-,TRBJ2-4,CASSPAGGDHKNIQYF,TGTGCCAGCAGCCCTGCAGGCGGGGACCACAAAAACATTCAGTACTTC
-,TRBV27,-,TRBJ2-7,CASSTGTTKYF,TGTGCCAGCAGCACCGGGACCACTAAGTACTTC
-,TRBV6-5,-,TRBJ1-2,CASTPLLTSGYTF,TGTGCCAGCACCCCTCTCCTAACGTCCGGCTACACCTTC
-,TRBV15,-,TRBJ2-1,CATSRDHEQFF,TGTGCCACCAGCAGAGATCATGAGCAGTTCTTC
few,TRBV7-2,-,TRBJ2-7,CASSSPGSPSGEQYF,TGTGCCAGCAGTTCCCCAGGCAGCCCCAGCGGCGAGCAGTACTTC
-,TRBV6-5,TRBD2,TRBJ2-3,CASSPTSGNPDTQYF,TGTGCCAGCAGCCCGACTAGCGGGAACCCAGATACGCAGTATTTT
-,TRBV9,TRBD2,TRBJ2-5,CASSIGLAGIQETQYF,TGTGCCAGCAGCATCGGACTAGCGGGGATCCAAGAGACCCAGTACTTC
-,TRBV14,TRBD2,TRBJ2-3,CASSMASGRALDTQYF,TGTGCCAGCAGTATGGCTAGCGGGAGGGCCCTGGATACGCAGTATTTT
once,TRBV19,-,TRBJ2-6,CASSSIRSGANVLTF,TGTGCCAGTAGTTCTATAAGGTCTGGGGCCAACGTCCTGACTTTC
-,TRBV7-8,-,TRBJ2-3,CASSLVQGKDTQYF,TGTGCCAGCAGCTTAGTACAGGGCAAAGATACGCAGTATTTT
-,TRBV9,-,TRBJ2-1,CASSPGAHRSSYNEQFF,TGTGCCAGCAGCCCTGGAGCTCACCGATCCTCCTACAATGAGCAGTTCTTC
few,TRBV28,TRBD1,TRBJ2-6,CASNKSGTGLSGANVLTF,TGTGCCAGCAATAAATCCGGGACAGGGCTCTCTGGGGCCAACGTCCTGACTTTC
-,TRBV5-1,TRBD1,TRBJ1-2,CASSLSLSGGVYGYTF,TGCGCCAGCAGCTTGTCCCTTTCAGGGGGAGTGTATGGCTACACCTTC
-,TRBV6-6,-,TRBJ1-1,CASSYSGGHTEAFF,TGTGCCAGCAGTTACTCGGGTGGGCACACTGAAGCTTTCTTT
many,TRBV19,TRBD2,TRBJ2-1,CASSKTSGRNNEQFF,TGTGCCAGTAGTAAAACTAGCGGGAGGAACAATGAGCAGTTCTTC
few,TRBV5-1,TRBD2,TRBJ2-7,CASSPGTSGIYEQYF,TGCGCCAGCAGCCCCGGGACTAGCGGGATCTACGAGCAGTACTTC
few,TRBV7-2,-,TRBJ1-5,CASSLDSQPQHF,TGTGCCAGCAGCTTAGATAGTCAGCCCCAGCATTTT
-,TRBV27,-,TRBJ2-1,CASSLRHGSYNEQFF,TGTGCCAGCAGTTTAAGACACGGCTCCTACAATGAGCAGTTCTTC
-,TRBV29-1,TRBD1,TRBJ1-5,CSARQGNQPQHF,TGCAGCGCTCGACAGGGGAATCAGCCCCAGCATTTT
-,TRBV30,TRBD1,TRBJ2-1,CAWTGDRQYREQFF,TGTGCCTGGACGGGGGACAGGCAATACCGTGAGCAGTTCTTC
few,TRBV7-9,TRBD1,TRBJ1-3,CASSLMGQGNTIYF,TGTGCCAGCAGCTTAATGGGACAGGGGAACACCATATATTTT
-,TRBV10-3,TRBD1,TRBJ2-1,CAISGKQGPAGDEQFF,TGTGCCATCAGTGGCAAACAGGGGCCTGCAGGGGATGAGCAGTTCTTC
-,TRBV4-3,-,TRBJ2-3,CASSPEAFRGQGTQYF,TGCGCCAGCAGCCCAGAGGCTTTCCGGGGCCAGGGGACGCAGTATTTT
few,TRBV29-1,TRBD1,TRBJ2-7,CSARTGSGEQYF,TGCAGCGCCAGGACAGGGTCAGGCGAGCAGTACTTC
few,TRBV30,TRBD2,TRBJ2-3,CAWNRLAGTDTQYF,TGTGCCTGGAACCGACTAGCGGGCACAGATACGCAGTATTTT
-,TRBV6-5,-,TRBJ2-7,CASSGARRGNYEQYF,TGTGCCAGCAGTGGGGCCAGGCGAGGGAACTACGAGCAGTACTTC
many,TRBV5-4,-,TRBJ2-1,CASSLDRVNEQFF,TGTGCCAGCAGCTTGGACAGGGTGAATGAGCAGTTCTTC
many,TRBV7-2,TRBD2,TRBJ2-1,CASSLRASGRLNEQFF,TGTGCCAGCAGCTTGCGGGCTAGCGGGAGGTTGAATGAGCAGTTCTTC